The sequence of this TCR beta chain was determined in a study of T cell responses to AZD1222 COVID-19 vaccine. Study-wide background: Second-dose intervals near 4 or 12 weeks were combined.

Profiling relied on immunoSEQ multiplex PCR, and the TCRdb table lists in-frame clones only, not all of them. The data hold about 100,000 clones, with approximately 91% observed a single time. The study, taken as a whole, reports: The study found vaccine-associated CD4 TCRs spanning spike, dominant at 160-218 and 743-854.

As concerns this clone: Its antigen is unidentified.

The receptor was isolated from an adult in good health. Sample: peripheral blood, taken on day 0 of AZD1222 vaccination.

CDR3 loop: CASTSGALEKLFF. DNA for the CDR3: TGTGCCAGCACATCGGGGGCGCTTGAAAAACTGTTTTTT. V and J are TRBV25-1 and TRBJ1-4; perhaps TRBD1 as D (6 bases). This CDR3 is 13 amino acids long. Trimming removed 7 bases at V and 7 bases at J, with 13 bases between. Looked up from germline, CDR1 is MGHDK and CDR2 is SYGVNS.